The clone carrying this TCR beta chain was counted a single time. The PCR contained 60 Vbeta and 13 Jbeta primers. Some clones are missing from TCRdb's copy, which holds only in-frame ones; the method was immunoSEQ multiplex PCR. The sample records under 200,000 clones, 79% being singletons. The CDR3 has 13 amino acids. V shed 5 bases and J 3 bases; nucleotides not matched to a gene: 4. Germline CDR1 and CDR2: SGHTA and FQGTGA. This specimen belongs to a study of cytomegalovirus exposure and HLA in healthy donors. What was sequenced was PBMCs. The sequence was collected from a male donor in good health and CMV-seropositive. The J gene is TRBJ2-7, the V gene TRBV7-3; 7 positions agree with TRBD1. CDR3 DNA: TGTGCCAGCAGCCCGGACAGGTTCTACGAGCAGTACTTC. Its translation: CASSPDRFYEQYF.